This TCR beta chain was found in a study of blood T cell repertoires in COVID-19. For the study at large: The study drew acute and convalescent COVID-19 samples from the United States, Italy and Spain. T cells, B-cell-depleted T cells, or PBMCs supplied cDNA or gDNA.

How the authors handled the data: Amplification of reference gene primers was used by the study to estimate nucleated cell counts. This table comes from immunoSEQ multiplex PCR, and its TCRdb copy is limited to in-frame clones, with some not included. Clone size and the V and J calls come from that table; the DNA yielded D and trimming. Here the sample spans more than 110,000 clones, 65% to 80% being singletons. The source of this sequence is a man between 60 and 70 years old with acute or convalescent COVID-19. Sequencing input: peripheral blood.

CDR3 residues: CASTPRQGYEQYF. The CDR3 bases are TGTGCCAGTACCCCCCGACAGGGCTACGAGCAGTACTTC. This chain links TRBV19 with TRBJ2-7; 7 bases are a match to TRBD1. V dropped 7 bases and J dropped 3; count of bases not matched to a gene: 6. The V gene's germline CDR1 is LNHDA and CDR2 SQIVND (reference sequence). The length of the CDR3 is 13 residues.